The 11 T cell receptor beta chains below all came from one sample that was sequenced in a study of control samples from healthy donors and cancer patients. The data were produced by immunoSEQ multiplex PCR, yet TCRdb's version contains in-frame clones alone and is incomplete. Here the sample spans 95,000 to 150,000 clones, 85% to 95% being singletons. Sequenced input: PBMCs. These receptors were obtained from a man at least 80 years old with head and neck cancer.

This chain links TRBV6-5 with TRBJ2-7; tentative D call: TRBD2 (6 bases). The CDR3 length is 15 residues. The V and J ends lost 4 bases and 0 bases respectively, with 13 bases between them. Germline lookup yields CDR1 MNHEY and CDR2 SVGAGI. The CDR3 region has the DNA TGTGCCAGCAGTTCACACGGGGACTCCTCCTACGAGCAGTACTTC. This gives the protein CASSSHGDSSYEQYF.

The CDR3 loop reads CASSPRDSSGNTIYF. As DNA, the CDR3 is TGCGCCAGCAGCCCCCGGGACAGCTCTGGAAACACCATATATTTT. The chain is built from TRBV4-3 and TRBJ1-3; 7 nucleotides match TRBD1. Trimming took 4 bases from V and 0 from J; bases not matched to a gene: 3. Germline V gene lookup returns CDR1 LGHNA and CDR2 YSLEER. This CDR3 spans 15 amino acids.

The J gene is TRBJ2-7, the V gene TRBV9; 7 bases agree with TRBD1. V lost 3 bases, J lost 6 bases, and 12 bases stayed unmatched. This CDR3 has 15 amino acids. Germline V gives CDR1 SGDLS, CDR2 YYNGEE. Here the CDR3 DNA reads TGTGCCAGCAGCGCCCTAGGGACAGCCGGGTCCGAGCAGTACTTC. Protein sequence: CASSALGTAGSEQYF.

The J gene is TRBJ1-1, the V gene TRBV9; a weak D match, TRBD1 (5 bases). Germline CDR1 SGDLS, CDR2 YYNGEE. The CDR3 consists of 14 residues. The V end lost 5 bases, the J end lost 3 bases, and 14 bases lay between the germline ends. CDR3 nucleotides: TGTGCCAGCAGAAGGGGAGGGGCTGACACTGAAGCTTTCTTT. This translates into CASRRGGADTEAFF.

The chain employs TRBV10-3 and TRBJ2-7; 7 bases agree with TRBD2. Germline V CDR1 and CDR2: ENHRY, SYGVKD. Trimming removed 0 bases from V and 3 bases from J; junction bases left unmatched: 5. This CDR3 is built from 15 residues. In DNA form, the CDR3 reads TGTGCCATCAGTGAGTCGGGGGGGTCGTTCTACGAGCAGTACTTC. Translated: CAISESGGSFYEQYF.

The CDR3 region is CASSGGTGGSSPLHF. In DNA, the CDR3 is TGTGCCAGCAGCGGTGGGACAGGGGGAAGTTCACCCCTCCACTTT. This rearrangement joins TRBV7-2 to TRBJ1-6; 11 positions agree with TRBD1. CDR1 SGHTA and CDR2 FQGNSA come from the germline V gene. The CDR3 has 15 amino acids. V shed 5 bases and J 9 bases; nucleotides not matched to a gene: 6.

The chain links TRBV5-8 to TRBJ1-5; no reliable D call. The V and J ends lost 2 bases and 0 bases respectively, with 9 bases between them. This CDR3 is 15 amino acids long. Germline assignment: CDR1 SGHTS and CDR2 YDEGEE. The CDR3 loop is CASSFGGNSNQPQHF. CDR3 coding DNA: TGTGCCAGCAGCTTCGGTGGGAATAGCAATCAGCCCCAGCATTTT.

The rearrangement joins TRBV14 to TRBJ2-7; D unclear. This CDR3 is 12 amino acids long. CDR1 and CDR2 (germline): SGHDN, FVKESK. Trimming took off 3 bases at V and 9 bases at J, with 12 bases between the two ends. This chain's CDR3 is CASSHLGNVQYF. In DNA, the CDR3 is TGTGCCAGCAGCCACCTGGGGAATGTGCAGTACTTC.

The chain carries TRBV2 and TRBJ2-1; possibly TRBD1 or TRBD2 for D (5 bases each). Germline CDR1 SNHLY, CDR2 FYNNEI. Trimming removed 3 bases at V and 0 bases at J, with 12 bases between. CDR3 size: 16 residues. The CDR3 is CASSDSGPSSYNEQFF. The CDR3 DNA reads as TGTGCCAGCAGTGACTCGGGGCCCAGCTCCTACAATGAGCAGTTCTTC.

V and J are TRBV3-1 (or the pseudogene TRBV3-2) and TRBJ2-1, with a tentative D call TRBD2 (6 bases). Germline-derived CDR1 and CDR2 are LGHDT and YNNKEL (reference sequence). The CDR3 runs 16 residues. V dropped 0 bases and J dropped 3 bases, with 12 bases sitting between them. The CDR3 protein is CASSQERLASYNEQFF. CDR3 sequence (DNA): TGTGCCAGCAGCCAAGAACGGCTAGCGAGCTACAATGAGCAGTTCTTC.

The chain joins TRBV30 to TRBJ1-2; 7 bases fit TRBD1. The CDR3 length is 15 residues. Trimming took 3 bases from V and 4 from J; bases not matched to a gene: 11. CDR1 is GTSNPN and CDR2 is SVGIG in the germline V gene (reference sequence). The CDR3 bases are TGTGCCTGGAGCCCACCGGGACAGAGAACCTATGGCTACACCTTC. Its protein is CAWSPPGQRTYGYTF. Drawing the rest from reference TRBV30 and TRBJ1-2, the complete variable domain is SQTIHQWPATLVQPVGSPLSLECTVEGTSNPNLYWYRQAAGRGLQLLFYSVGIGQISSEVPQNLSASRPQDRQFILSSKKLLLSDSGFYLCAWSPPGQRTYGYTFGSGTRLTVV.